One T cell receptor (beta chain) is described in this entry. The target antigen is unknown. Distinct nucleotide sequences in the sample also encode this CDR3. The data were obtained in a study of cytomegalovirus exposure and HLA in healthy donors. General study results and limits: An analysis done earlier found most TCR beta V segments productive about 90% or about 30% of the time. The availability of immune exposure information extended only to CMV serostatus.

Nominal health characterized the donors when sampled, though unrecorded immune exposures were likely. Trimming stripped 0 bases from V and 10 bases from J, with 19 bases between. The germline V gene has CDR1 KGHSH and CDR2 LQKENI. The length of the CDR3 is 15 residues. PCR was performed using 60 Vbeta and 13 Jbeta primers. Profiled with immunoSEQ multiplex PCR; TCRdb holds only in-frame clones, not every one. The sample yields about 160,000 clones, 81% seen once. The specimen sequenced was PBMCs. This receptor was identified in a woman aged 50 to 60 in good health and CMV-seronegative. This chain joins TRBV18 and TRBJ2-7, with D possibly TRBD1 on 5 matching bases. CDR3 region: CASSPPGNRSPYQYF. CDR3 DNA: TGTGCCAGCTCACCACCGGGGAACAGGTCGCCGTACCAGTACTTC.